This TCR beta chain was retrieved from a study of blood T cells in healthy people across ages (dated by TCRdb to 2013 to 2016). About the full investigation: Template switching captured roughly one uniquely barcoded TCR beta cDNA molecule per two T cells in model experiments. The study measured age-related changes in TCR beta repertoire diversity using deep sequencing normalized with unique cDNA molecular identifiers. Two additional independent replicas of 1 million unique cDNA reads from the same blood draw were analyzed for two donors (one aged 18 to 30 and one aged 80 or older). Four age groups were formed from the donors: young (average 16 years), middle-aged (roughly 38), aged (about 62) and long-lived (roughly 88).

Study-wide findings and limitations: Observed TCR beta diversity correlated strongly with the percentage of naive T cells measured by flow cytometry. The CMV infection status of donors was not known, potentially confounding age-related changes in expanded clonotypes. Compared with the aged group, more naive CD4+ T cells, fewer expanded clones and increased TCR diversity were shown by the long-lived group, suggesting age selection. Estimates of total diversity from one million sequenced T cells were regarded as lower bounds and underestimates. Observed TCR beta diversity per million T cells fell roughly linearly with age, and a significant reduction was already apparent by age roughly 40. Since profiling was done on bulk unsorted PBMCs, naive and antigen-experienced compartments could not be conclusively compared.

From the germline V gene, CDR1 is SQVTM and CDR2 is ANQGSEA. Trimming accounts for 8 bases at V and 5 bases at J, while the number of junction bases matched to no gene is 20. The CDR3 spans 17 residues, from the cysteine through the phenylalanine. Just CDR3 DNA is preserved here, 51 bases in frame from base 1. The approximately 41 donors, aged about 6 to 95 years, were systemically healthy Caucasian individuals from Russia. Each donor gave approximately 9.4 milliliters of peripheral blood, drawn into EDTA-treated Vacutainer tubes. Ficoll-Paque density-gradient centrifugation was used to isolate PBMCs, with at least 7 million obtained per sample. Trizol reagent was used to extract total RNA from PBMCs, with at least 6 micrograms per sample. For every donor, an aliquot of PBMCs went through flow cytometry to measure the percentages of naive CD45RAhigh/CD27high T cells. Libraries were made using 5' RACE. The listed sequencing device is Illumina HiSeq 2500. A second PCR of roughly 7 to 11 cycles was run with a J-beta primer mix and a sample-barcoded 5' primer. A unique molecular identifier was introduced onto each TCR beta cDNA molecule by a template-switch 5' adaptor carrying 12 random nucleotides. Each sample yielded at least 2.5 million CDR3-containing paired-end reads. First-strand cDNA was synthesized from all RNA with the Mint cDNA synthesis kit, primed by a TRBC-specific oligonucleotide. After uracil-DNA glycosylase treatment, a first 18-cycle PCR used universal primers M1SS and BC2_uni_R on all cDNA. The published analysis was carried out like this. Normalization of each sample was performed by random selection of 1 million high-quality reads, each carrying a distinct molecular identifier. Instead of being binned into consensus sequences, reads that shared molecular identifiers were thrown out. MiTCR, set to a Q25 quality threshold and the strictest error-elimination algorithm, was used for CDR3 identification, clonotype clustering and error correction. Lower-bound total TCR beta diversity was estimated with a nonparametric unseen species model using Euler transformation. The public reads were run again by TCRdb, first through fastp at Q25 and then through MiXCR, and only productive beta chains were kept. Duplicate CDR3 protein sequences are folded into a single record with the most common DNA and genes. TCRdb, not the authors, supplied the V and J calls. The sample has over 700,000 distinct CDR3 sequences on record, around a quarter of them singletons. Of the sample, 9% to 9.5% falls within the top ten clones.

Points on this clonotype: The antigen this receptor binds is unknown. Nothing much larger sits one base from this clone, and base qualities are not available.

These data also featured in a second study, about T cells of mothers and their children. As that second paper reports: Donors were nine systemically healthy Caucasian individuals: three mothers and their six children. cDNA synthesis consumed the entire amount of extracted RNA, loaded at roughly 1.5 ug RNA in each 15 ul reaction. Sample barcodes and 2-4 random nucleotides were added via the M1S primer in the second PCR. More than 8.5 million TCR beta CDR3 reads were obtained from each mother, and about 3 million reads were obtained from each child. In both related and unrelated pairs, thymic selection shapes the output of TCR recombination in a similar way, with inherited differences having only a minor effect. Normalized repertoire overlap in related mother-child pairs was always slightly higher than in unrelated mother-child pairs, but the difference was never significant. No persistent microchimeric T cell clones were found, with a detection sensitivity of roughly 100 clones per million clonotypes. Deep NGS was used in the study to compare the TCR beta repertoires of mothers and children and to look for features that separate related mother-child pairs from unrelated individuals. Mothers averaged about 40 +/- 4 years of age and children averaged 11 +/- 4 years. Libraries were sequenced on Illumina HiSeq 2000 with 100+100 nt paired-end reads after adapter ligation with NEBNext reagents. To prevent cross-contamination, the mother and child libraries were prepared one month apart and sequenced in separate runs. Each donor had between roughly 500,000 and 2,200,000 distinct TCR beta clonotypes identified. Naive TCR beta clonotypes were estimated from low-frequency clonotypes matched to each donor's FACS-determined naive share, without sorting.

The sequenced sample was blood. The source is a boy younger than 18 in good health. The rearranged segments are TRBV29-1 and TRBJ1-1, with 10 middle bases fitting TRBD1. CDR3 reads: CSLPKDWVRQGATEAFF. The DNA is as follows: TGCAGCCTGCCAAAGGATTGGGTCCGACAGGGGGCGACTGAAGCTTTCTTT.